The clone carrying this T cell receptor beta chain appeared once. The record originates from a study of T cell responses to AZD1222 COVID-19 vaccine. Trimming pared 8 bases from V and 5 bases from J, leaving 18 bases between. The CDR3 is 13 amino acids. Germline-derived CDR1 and CDR2 are GTSNPN and SVGIG (reference sequence). Using immunoSEQ multiplex PCR, the repertoire was profiled, and TCRdb retains in-frame clones only, with some absent. The sample contains over 95,000 clones, approximately 93% of which appear only once. This receptor was obtained from an adult who received the AZD1222 COVID-19 vaccine. The V call is TRBV30, the J call TRBJ2-5; weak D call: TRBD1 (5 bases). Source: peripheral blood, taken 28 days after the second AZD1222 dose. The chain's CDR3 is CALSGRAGETQYF. CDR3 sequence (DNA): TGTGCCCTGTCGGGCAGGGCTGGGGAGACCCAGTACTTC.